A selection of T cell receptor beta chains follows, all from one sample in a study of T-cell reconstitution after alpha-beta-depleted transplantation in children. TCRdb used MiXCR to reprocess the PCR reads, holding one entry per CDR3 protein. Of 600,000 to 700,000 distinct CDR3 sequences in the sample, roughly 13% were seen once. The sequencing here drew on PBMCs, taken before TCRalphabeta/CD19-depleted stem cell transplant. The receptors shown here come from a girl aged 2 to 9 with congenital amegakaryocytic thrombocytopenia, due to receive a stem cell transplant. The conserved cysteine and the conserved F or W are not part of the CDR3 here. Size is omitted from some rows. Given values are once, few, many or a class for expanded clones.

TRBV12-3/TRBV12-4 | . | ASSLEQLVIQY
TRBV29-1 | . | SVDLTGSSYEQY
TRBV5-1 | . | ATTTGTGSQETQY
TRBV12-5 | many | ASGRVGPGGYT
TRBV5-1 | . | ASSLGAGPPYEQY
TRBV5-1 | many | ASSFSWSGAGELF
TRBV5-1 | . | ASSLDRTWQF
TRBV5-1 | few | ASSFSGEYTGELF
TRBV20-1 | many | SAIPGLVNNEQF
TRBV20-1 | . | SASYGLPTF
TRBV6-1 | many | ASSEAGVSEQF
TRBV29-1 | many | SVEGDISYEQY
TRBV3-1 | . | ASSQDRDRGTSYNEQF
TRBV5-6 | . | ASSFGDTVQAF
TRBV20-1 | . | SARLAGPHSYEQY
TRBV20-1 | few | SATKDGLKNEQY
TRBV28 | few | ASSLPSTAYEQY
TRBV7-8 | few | ASSLDSGTSSYEQY
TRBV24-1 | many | ATSDLKTGELF
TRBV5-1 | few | ASSTGQGIGETQY
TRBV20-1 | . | SASGGVTYEQY
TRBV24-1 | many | ATSDLGGQETQY
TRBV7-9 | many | ASSFQGNEQY
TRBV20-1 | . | SASGDMGVYTGELF
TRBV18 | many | ASSTIAGVPYNEQF
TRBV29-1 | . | RGYWGNTEAF
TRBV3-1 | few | ASSQEGRETQY
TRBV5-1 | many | ASDLTGTDTQY
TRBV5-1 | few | ASSKDRASATSYEQY
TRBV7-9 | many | ASSLAGGNYGYT
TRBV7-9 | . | ASSFFETETSTDTQY
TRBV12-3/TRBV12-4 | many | ASSLRSRIDTQY
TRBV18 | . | ASSPFTGATYEQY
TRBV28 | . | ATSLPGYEQY
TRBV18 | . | ASSPYAQEAF
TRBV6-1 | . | ASSPGAGTQTQY
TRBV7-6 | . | ASSSEEPDTQY
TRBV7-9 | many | ASSSTAGVVAF
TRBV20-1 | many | SAKDLVSYEQY
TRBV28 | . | ASIKQGVAGELF
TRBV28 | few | ASSLPRRGGSTYEQY
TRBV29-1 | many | SINRGGEQF
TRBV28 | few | ASSLQGAGNTEAF
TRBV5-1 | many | ASSYAPRDTQETQY